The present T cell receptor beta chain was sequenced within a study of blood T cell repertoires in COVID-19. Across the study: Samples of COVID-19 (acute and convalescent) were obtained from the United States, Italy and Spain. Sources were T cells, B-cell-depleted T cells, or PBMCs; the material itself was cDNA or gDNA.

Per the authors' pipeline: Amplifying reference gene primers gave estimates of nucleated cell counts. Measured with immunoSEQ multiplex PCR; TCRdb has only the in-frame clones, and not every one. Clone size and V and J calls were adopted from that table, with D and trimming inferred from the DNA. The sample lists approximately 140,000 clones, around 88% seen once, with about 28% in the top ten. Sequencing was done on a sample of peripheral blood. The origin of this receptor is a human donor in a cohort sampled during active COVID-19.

The CDR3 DNA reads as TGTGCCAGCAGCTCCCAGGGACAGAGAGTAGCTTTCTTT. Its protein is CASSSQGQRVAFF. This sequence joins TRBV11-2 and TRBJ1-1; 7 bases line up with TRBD1. CDR1 is SGHAT and CDR2 is FQNNGV in the germline V gene. The CDR3 is 13 amino acids. V trimming: 4 bases; J trimming: 10 bases; junction bases outside the gene matches: 9.